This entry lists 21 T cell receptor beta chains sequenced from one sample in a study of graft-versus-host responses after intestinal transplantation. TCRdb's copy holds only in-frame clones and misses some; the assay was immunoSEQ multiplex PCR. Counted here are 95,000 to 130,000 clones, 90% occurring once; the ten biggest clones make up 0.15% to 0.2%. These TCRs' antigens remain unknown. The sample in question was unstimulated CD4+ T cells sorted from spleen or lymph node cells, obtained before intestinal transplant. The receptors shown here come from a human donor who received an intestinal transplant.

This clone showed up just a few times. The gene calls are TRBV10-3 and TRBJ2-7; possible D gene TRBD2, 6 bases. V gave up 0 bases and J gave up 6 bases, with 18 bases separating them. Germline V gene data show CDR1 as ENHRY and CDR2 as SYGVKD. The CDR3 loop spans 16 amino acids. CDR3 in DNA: TGTGCCATCAGTGAGTCGGGGACTCCTCTTGGGAGCGAGCAGTACTTC. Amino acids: CAISESGTPLGSEQYF.

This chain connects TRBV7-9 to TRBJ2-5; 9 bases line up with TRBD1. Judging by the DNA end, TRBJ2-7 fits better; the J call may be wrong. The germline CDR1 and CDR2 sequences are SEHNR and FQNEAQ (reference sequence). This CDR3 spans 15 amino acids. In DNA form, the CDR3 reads TGTGCCAGCAGTTTTGGGACAGGGAAGCTCGACGAGCAGTACTTC. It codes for CASSFGTGKLDEQYF.

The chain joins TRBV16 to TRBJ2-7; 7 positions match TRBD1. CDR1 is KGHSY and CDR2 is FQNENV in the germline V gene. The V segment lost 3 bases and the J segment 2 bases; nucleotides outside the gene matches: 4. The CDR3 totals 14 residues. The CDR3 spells CASSQQGVPYEQYF. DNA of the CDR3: TGTGCCAGCAGCCAGCAGGGGGTTCCCTACGAGCAGTACTTC.

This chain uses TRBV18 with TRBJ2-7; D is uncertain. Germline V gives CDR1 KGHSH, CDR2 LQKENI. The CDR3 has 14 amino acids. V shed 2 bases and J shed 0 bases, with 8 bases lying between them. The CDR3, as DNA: TGTGCCAGCTCACCAACCGGTCCCTCCTACGAGCAGTACTTC. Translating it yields CASSPTGPSYEQYF.

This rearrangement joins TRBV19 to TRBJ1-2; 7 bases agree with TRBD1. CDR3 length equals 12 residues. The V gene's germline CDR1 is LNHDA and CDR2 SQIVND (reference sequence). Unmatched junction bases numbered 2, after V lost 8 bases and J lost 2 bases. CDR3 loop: CASGDSNYGYTF. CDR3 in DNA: TGTGCCAGTGGGGACAGCAACTATGGCTACACCTTC.

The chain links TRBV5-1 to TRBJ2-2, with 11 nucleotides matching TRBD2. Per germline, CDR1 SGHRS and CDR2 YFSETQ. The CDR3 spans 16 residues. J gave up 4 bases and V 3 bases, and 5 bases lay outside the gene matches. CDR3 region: CASSYIAGGPTGELFF. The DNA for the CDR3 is TGCGCCAGCAGCTATATAGCGGGGGGGCCCACCGGGGAGCTGTTTTTT.

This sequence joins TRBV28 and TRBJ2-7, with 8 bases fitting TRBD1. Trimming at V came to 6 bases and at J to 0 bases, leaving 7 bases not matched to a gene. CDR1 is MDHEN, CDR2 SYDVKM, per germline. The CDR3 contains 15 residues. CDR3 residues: CASRRQGPLSYEQYF. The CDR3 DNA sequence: TGTGCCAGCAGAAGACAGGGGCCCCTCTCCTACGAGCAGTACTTC.

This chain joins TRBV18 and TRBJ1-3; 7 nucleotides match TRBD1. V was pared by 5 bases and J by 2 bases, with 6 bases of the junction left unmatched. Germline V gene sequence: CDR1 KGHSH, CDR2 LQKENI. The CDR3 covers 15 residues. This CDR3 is CASSFLTGAGNTIYF. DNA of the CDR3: TGTGCCAGCTCATTCCTTACAGGGGCTGGAAACACCATATATTTT.

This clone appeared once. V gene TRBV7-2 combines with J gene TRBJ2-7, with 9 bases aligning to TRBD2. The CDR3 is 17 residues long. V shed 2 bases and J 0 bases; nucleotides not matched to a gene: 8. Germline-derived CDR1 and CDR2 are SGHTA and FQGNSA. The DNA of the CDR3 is TGTGCCAGCAGCTTATCCCTAGCGGGGTTTGTCTCCTACGAGCAGTACTTC. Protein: CASSLSLAGFVSYEQYF.

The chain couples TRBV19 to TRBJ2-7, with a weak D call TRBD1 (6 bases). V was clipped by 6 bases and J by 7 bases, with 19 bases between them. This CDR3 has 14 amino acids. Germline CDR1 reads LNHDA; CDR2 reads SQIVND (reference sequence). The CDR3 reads CASRARGSIGEQYF. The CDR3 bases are TGTGCCAGTAGGGCCAGGGGTTCAATCGGTGAGCAGTACTTC. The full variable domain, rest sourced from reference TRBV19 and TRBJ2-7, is DGGITQSPKYLFRKEGQNVTLSCEQNLNHDAMYWYRQDPGQGLRLIYYSQIVNDFQKGDIAEGYSVSREKKESFPLTVTSAQKNPTAFYLCASRARGSIGEQYFGPGTRLTVT.

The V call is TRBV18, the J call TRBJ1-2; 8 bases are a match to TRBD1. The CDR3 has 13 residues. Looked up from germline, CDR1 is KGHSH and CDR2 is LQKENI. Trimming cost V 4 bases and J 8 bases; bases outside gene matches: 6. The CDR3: CASSLGQGEGYTF. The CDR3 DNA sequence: TGTGCCAGCTCACTCGGACAGGGCGAGGGCTACACCTTC.

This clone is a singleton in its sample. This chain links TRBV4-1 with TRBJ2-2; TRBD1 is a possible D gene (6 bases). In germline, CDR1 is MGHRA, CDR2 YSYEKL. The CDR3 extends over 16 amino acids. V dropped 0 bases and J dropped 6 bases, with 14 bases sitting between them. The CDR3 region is CASSQELGRGSGELFF. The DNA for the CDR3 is TGCGCCAGCAGCCAAGAACTAGGCAGGGGTTCCGGGGAGCTGTTTTTT.

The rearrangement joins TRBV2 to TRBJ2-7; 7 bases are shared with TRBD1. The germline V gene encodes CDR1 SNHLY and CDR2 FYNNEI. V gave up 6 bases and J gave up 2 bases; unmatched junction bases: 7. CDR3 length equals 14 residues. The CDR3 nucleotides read TGTGCCAGCAGACTACAGGGGTCTACCTACGAGCAGTACTTC. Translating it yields CASRLQGSTYEQYF.

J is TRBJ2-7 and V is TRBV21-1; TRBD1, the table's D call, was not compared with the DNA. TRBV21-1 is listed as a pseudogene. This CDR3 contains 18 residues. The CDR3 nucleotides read TGTGCCAGCAGCAAAGCAAAGCCTCTCAAGCAGGGAATCTACGAGCAGTACTTC. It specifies CASSKAKPLKQGIYEQYF.

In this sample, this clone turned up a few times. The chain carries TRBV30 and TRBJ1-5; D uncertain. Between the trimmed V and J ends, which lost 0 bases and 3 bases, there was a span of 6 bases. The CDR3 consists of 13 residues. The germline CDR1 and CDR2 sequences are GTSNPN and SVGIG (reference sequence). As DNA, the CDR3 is TGTGCCTGGAGTGTCGCCTACAATCAGCCCCAGCATTTT. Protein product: CAWSVAYNQPQHF.

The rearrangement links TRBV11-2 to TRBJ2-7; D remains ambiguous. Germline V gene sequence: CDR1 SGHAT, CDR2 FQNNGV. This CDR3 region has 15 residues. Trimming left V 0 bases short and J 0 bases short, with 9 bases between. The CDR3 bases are TGTGCCAGCAGCTTAGATCTCGAGAGCTCCTACGAGCAGTACTTC. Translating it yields CASSLDLESSYEQYF.

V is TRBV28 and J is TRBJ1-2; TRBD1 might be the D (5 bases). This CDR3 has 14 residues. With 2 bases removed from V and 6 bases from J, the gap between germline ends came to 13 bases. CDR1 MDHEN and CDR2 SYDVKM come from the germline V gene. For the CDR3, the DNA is TGTGCCAGCAGTTTAGCCAGGGTGATCCATGGCTACACCTTC. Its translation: CASSLARVIHGYTF.

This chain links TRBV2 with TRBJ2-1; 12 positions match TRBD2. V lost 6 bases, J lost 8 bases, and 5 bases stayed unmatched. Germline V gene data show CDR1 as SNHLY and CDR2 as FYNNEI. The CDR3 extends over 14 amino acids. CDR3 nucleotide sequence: TGTGCCAGCAGCCGGACTAGCGGGACCGATGAGCAGTTCTTC. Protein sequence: CASSRTSGTDEQFF.

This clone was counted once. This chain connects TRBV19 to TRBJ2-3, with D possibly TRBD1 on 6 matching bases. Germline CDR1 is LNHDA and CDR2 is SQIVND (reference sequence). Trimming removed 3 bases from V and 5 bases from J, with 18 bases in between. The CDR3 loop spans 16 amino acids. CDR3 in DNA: TGTGCCAGTAGTATCGGGCAGGGGAGTTTCAGAGATACGCAGTATTTT. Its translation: CASSIGQGSFRDTQYF.

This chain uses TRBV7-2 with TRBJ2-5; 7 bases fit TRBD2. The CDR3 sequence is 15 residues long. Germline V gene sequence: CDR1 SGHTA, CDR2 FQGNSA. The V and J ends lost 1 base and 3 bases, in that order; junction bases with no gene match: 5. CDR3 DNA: TGTGCCAGCAGCTTAGGGGGAGGGTTCAAAGAGACCCAGTACTTC. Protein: CASSLGGGFKETQYF.

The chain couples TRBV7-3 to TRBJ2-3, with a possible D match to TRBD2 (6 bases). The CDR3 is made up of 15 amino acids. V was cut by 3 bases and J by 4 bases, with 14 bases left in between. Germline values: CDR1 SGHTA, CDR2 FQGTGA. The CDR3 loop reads CASSFGGRWSDTQYF. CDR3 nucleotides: TGTGCCAGCAGCTTTGGTGGGAGGTGGTCAGATACGCAGTATTTT.